A single sample gave rise to the 14 T cell receptor beta chains below, sequenced in a study of blood T cell repertoires in COVID-19. The method was immunoSEQ multiplex PCR; TCRdb's version includes in-frame clones alone and lacks a portion of them. The sample shows 150,000 or so clones, 79% of them seen only once. Specimen: peripheral blood. The receptor source for this set is a woman aged 55-69 years with COVID-19, enrolled during active disease.

The V gene is TRBV25-1, the J gene TRBJ2-3, with TRBD2 matching 7 bases. J lost 14 bases, V lost 6 bases, and 8 bases had no gene match. Germline CDR1 reads MGHDK; CDR2 reads SYGVNS. The length of the CDR3 is 11 residues. CDR3 nucleotides: TGTGCCAGCAGGGGGAGGGAGCACCCGTATTTT. Its protein is CASRGREHPYF.

The rearrangement joins TRBV3-1 (or the pseudogene TRBV3-2) to TRBJ2-6; tentatively, D is TRBD1 (5 bases). Germline V lookup: CDR1 LGHDT, CDR2 YNNKEL (reference sequence). With 5 bases removed from V and 0 bases from J, the gap between germline ends came to 17 bases. The CDR3 runs 18 residues. The CDR3 nucleotides are TGTGCCAGCAGCGTGACAGTCACCTCCGACTCTGGGGCCAACGTCCTGACTTTC. This translates into CASSVTVTSDSGANVLTF.

The rearrangement joins TRBV6-5 to TRBJ2-7, with D perhaps matching TRBD1 (6 bases). This CDR3 has 13 residues. The germline CDR1 and CDR2 sequences are MNHEY and SVGAGI. V was trimmed by 8 bases and J by 3 bases, leaving 14 bases between them. In DNA, the CDR3 is TGTGCCAGCTTAGGACAGACCCTCTACGAGCAGTACGTC. Residues: CASLGQTLYEQYV.

The chain uses TRBV24-1 and TRBJ2-2, with 10 bases that match TRBD1. J gave up 6 bases and V 5 bases, and 8 bases lay outside the gene matches. The CDR3 loop spans 16 amino acids. CDR1 KGHDR and CDR2 SFDVKD come from the germline V gene. CDR3 bases: TGTGCCACCAGTGTGGACAGGGGGAAGTTTGCCGGGGAGCTGTTTTTT. Amino acids: CATSVDRGKFAGELFF.

The genes are TRBV6-5 and TRBJ2-7; no firm D call. V shed 5 bases and J shed 7 bases, with 18 bases lying between them. Germline values: CDR1 MNHEY, CDR2 SVGAGI. The CDR3 consists of 14 residues. The CDR3 DNA is TGTGCCAGCAGTCCGTGGTTCCGAGGTGGAGAGCAGTACTTC. Translating gives CASSPWFRGGEQYF.

The CDR3: CASSYLGDSKNGELFF. CDR3 nucleotides: TGTGCCAGCAGTTACTTGGGGGACAGTAAAAACGGGGAGCTGTTTTTT. The rearrangement uses TRBV6-5 and TRBJ2-2, with 7 bases that match TRBD1. The ends lost 1 base at V and 7 bases at J; junction bases unmatched: 9. CDR1 and CDR2 (germline): MNHEY, SVGAGI. The CDR3 covers 16 residues.

The chain links TRBV19 to TRBJ2-2; D not certain. The germline V and J ends were trimmed by 7 bases and 3 bases, with 12 bases remaining between them. This CDR3 spans 14 amino acids. Germline values: CDR1 LNHDA, CDR2 SQIVND (reference sequence). The CDR3 is CASKVLQHTGELFF. In nucleotides, the CDR3 is TGTGCCAGTAAGGTTTTACAGCACACCGGGGAGCTGTTTTTT.

The chain has TRBV7-2 and TRBJ2-7, with TRBD2 matching 9 bases. The CDR3 contains 14 residues. Germline loops: CDR1 SGHTA, CDR2 FQGNSA. Trimming cost V 5 bases and J 4 bases; bases outside gene matches: 6. CDR3 in amino acids: CASSARREGYEQYF. The DNA for the CDR3 is TGTGCCAGCAGCGCTCGGCGGGAGGGGTACGAGCAGTACTTC.

The V gene is TRBV7-2, the J gene TRBJ2-1; 14 bases match TRBD2. Germline V gene lookup returns CDR1 SGHTA and CDR2 FQGNSA. The J segment lost 9 bases and the V segment lost 6 bases, leaving 13 bases of the junction unmatched. The CDR3 consists of 17 residues. The chain's CDR3 is CASSYLPGLAGEGEQFF. CDR3 nucleotides: TGTGCCAGCAGTTATCTCCCGGGACTAGCGGGAGAAGGTGAGCAGTTCTTC.

The chain combines TRBV10-3 with TRBJ2-1, with 11 bases lining up with TRBD1. With 10 bases clipped from V and 8 bases from J, the junction kept 13 bases outside the gene matches. The CDR3 has 15 amino acids. The germline gives CDR1 ENHRY, CDR2 SYGVKD. The CDR3 region is CATSSGTGGRDEQFF. CDR3 coding DNA: TGTGCCACGAGCTCCGGGACAGGGGGAAGGGATGAGCAGTTCTTC.

The V gene is TRBV5-5, the J gene TRBJ2-2, with TRBD2 matching 10 bases. This CDR3 region has 15 residues. V lost 6 bases to trimming and J lost 5 bases; unmatched junction nucleotides: 7. Germline-derived CDR1 and CDR2 are SGHKS and YYEKEE (reference sequence). CDR3 sequence reads: CASISPSGGTGELFF. The DNA of the CDR3 is TGTGCCAGCATCTCTCCTAGCGGGGGTACCGGGGAGCTGTTTTTT.

This rearrangement joins TRBV5-1 to TRBJ1-1; no definite D call. Between the trimmed V and J ends, which lost 0 bases and 3 bases, there was a span of 9 bases. Germline V gives CDR1 SGHRS, CDR2 YFSETQ. The CDR3 loop spans 14 amino acids. DNA for the CDR3: TGCGCCAGCAGCTTGGGGGCCAAGGACACTGAAGCTTTCTTT. This gives the protein CASSLGAKDTEAFF.

This chain uses TRBV21-1 with TRBJ2-2; TRBD1, the D gene given by the table, was not confirmed from the DNA. TRBV21-1 is given as a pseudogene. The CDR3 totals 14 residues. Written as DNA, the CDR3 is TGTGCCAGCACCCCCAGGTTGCACACCGGGGAGCTGTTTTTT. This encodes CASTPRLHTGELFF.

V gene TRBV11-2 combines with J gene TRBJ2-7, with TRBD1 identical over 11 bases. The V gene end was trimmed by 3 bases and the J gene end by 2 bases; junction bases not matched to a gene: 6. This CDR3 has 16 amino acids. In germline, CDR1 is SGHAT, CDR2 FQNNGV. CDR3 sequence reads: CASSFAGTGGTYEQYF. The CDR3 DNA reads TGTGCCAGCAGCTTCGCCGGGACAGGGGGTACCTACGAGCAGTACTTC.